This T cell receptor (beta chain) was profiled in a study of PD-L1 blockade in urothelial cancer. The time point was: pretreatment peripheral blood. Per the germline V gene, CDR1 is LNHDA and CDR2 is SQIVND (reference sequence). The CDR3 runs 13 residues. Trimming removed 10 bases at V and 8 bases at J, with 17 bases between. Clones were sequenced by immunoSEQ multiplex PCR, and TCRdb holds only the in-frame ones, with some missing. The sample has about 74,000 clones; roughly 90% are singletons. The sequencing here drew on PBMCs, taken around atezolizumab (anti-PD-L1) treatment. The gene calls are TRBV19 and TRBJ1-4; perhaps TRBD1 as D (5 bases). This clonotype originated in a man aged 65 to 85 with urothelial cancer. Here the CDR3 reads CATSRGAGEKLFF. CDR3 in DNA: TGTGCCACTTCAAGGGGCGCTGGAGAAAAACTGTTTTTT.